The text below deals with one T cell receptor (beta chain). The CDR3 has 14 residues. Germline-derived CDR1 and CDR2 are SGHAT and FQNNGV. Deletions cut 2 bases from V and 0 bases from J, with 7 bases between. Data came from immunoSEQ multiplex PCR; TCRdb stores just in-frame clones and leaves some out. This specimen shows approximately 190,000 clones; the ten leading clones hold roughly 2.2%. This specimen belongs to a study of control samples from healthy donors and cancer patients. The rearrangement joins TRBV11-2 to TRBJ1-2, with D maybe TRBD1 (6 bases). The material sequenced was blood. The sequence came from a woman in her thirties in good health. In DNA form, the CDR3 reads TGTGCCAGCAGCTTATGGACAGCTAACTATGGCTACACCTTC. This sequence encodes CASSLWTANYGYTF. Drawing the rest from reference TRBV11-2 and TRBJ1-2, the complete variable domain is EAGVAQSPRYKIIEKRQSVAFWCNPISGHATLYWYQQILGQGPKLLIQFQNNGVVDDSQLPKDRFSAERLKGVDSTLKIQPAKLEDSAVYLCASSLWTANYGYTFGSGTRLTVV.